These 32 T cell receptor beta chains were sequenced from one sample in a study of CD39 and CD103 CD8 tumor-infiltrating T cells. Using immunoSEQ multiplex PCR, the repertoire was profiled, and TCRdb retains in-frame clones only, with some absent. The table includes some 16,000 clones, about 93% detected once. Sequencing input: CD8+ T cells sorted from blood. As to subset: total memory CD8 T cells (CD45RA-CCR7+/-) from blood or uninvolved lymph node. The source is a human donor with head and neck squamous cell carcinoma.

The V gene is TRBV11-1, the J gene TRBJ2-7, with 8 bases lining up with TRBD1. The V segment lost 3 bases and the J segment 5 bases; nucleotides outside the gene matches: 6. The CDR3 length is 14 residues. CDR1 and CDR2 from the germline V gene are SGHAT and FQDESV (reference sequence). The chain's CDR3 is CASSFVGQGHEQYF. CDR3 in DNA: TGTGCCAGCAGCTTCGTTGGACAGGGCCACGAGCAGTACTTC.

The sample holds one count of this clone. This chain joins TRBV2 and TRBJ2-2; no clear D gene. Trimming cost V 2 bases and J 8 bases, with 9 bases left between them. Germline CDR1 reads SNHLY; CDR2 reads FYNNEI. This CDR3 has 13 amino acids. The DNA for the CDR3 is TGTGCCAGCAGTGAATTACGGTCTGGGGAGCTGTTTTTT. Translated: CASSELRSGELFF.

This rearrangement joins TRBV10-3 to TRBJ1-4; 9 bases agree with TRBD1. V trimming: 4 bases; J trimming: 0 bases; junction bases outside the gene matches: 9. In germline, CDR1 is ENHRY, CDR2 SYGVKD. This CDR3 spans 18 amino acids. CDR3 sequence reads: CAISVGQGITPTNEKLFF. Here the CDR3 DNA reads TGTGCCATCAGTGTAGGACAGGGGATAACCCCAACTAATGAAAAACTGTTTTTT.

In this sample, this clone turned up once. The chain has TRBV9 and TRBJ2-1; the D is unclear. This CDR3 has 18 residues. Germline V lookup: CDR1 SGDLS, CDR2 YYNGEE. Trimming removed 3 bases from V and 1 base from J, with 20 bases in between. This CDR3 reads CASSARDGARASYNEQFF. In DNA, the CDR3 is TGTGCCAGCAGCGCCAGAGACGGCGCCCGGGCATCCTACAATGAGCAGTTCTTC.

This rearrangement joins TRBV6-1 to TRBJ1-1; D unclear. V lost 1 base and J 5 bases, leaving 14 bases between the germline ends. The CDR3 runs to 15 residues. From germline, CDR1 is MNHNS and CDR2 SASEGT. The CDR3 DNA reads TGTGCCAGCAGTGAAGGTGGAGGGTATCGTACTGAAGCTTTCTTT. Protein: CASSEGGGYRTEAFF.

The chain recombines TRBV27 with TRBJ2-7, with 9 bases lining up with TRBD1. The CDR3 loop spans 14 amino acids. The ends lost 5 bases at V and 1 base at J; junction bases unmatched: 3. CDR1 is MNHEY and CDR2 is SMNVEV in the germline V gene (reference sequence). DNA of the CDR3: TGTGCCAGCAGTACAGGGGGCTCTTCCTACGAGCAGTACTTC. Amino acids: CASSTGGSSYEQYF.

V is TRBV28 and J is TRBJ1-3; D is unresolved. This CDR3 comprises 14 residues. Germline CDR1 reads MDHEN; CDR2 reads SYDVKM. Trimming left V 5 bases short and J 0 bases short, with 8 bases between. The CDR3 protein is CASSLRGSGNTIYF. The CDR3 region has the DNA TGTGCCAGCAGTCTCCGGGGCTCTGGAAACACCATATATTTT.

The chain recombines TRBV6-5 with TRBJ2-7; a possible D gene is TRBD2 (6 bases). The germline V gene has CDR1 MNHEY and CDR2 SVGAGI. This CDR3 is built from 13 residues. The V end was cut by 4 bases, the J end by 5 bases, with 12 bases between. CDR3 protein: CASSLDPGDEQYF. CDR3 DNA: TGTGCCAGCAGTTTAGATCCGGGGGACGAGCAGTACTTC.

This chain links TRBV7-6 with TRBJ2-5; TRBD1 agrees at 7 bases. Per the germline V gene, CDR1 is SGHVS and CDR2 is FNYEAQ. The CDR3 extends over 18 amino acids. Trimming at V came to 0 bases and at J to 4 bases, leaving 14 bases not matched to a gene. CDR3 DNA sequence: TGTGCCAGCAGCTTAGCGTTGACAGGGACAGTTTCTGGAGAGACCCAGTACTTC. Protein: CASSLALTGTVSGETQYF. Combining the CDR3 with reference TRBV7-6 and TRBJ2-5 gives the whole variable domain GAGVSQSPRYKVTKRGQDVALRCDPISGHVSLYWYRQALGQGPEFLTYFNYEAQQDKSGLPNDRFSAERPEGSISTLTIQRTEQRDSAMYRCASSLALTGTVSGETQYFGPGTRLLVL.

The chain combines TRBV11-2 with TRBJ1-2; 7 bases match TRBD1. The CDR3 is made up of 13 amino acids. J was trimmed by 5 bases and V by 3 bases; bases with no gene match: 3. The V gene's germline CDR1 is SGHAT and CDR2 FQNNGV. This CDR3 reads CASSLGTAYGYTF. The CDR3 DNA sequence: TGTGCCAGCAGCTTGGGGACAGCTTATGGCTACACCTTC.

The chain employs TRBV9 and TRBJ2-4; 7 nucleotides agree with TRBD1. Germline-derived CDR1 and CDR2 are SGDLS and YYNGEE. The ends lost 6 bases at V and 0 bases at J; junction bases unmatched: 15. The CDR3 is 18 residues long. CDR3: CASIERVGGEGAKNIQYF. The CDR3 DNA follows: TGTGCCAGCATCGAAAGGGTAGGGGGCGAGGGAGCCAAAAACATTCAGTACTTC.

This clone appeared a single time. This chain uses TRBV27 with TRBJ1-5, with 8 nucleotides matching TRBD1. V shed 7 bases and J 4 bases; nucleotides not matched to a gene: 9. From germline, CDR1 is MNHEY and CDR2 SMNVEV (reference sequence). There are 15 residues in the CDR3. The CDR3: CASKTGTGINQPQHF. The DNA for the CDR3 is TGTGCCAGCAAGACCGGGACAGGAATAAATCAGCCCCAGCATTTT.

Here the CDR3 DNA reads TGTGCCAGCAGCCTTACAGGCGTAGGTAATGAAAAACTGTTTTTT. Its protein is CASSLTGVGNEKLFF. This chain links TRBV7-8 with TRBJ1-4; D may be TRBD1 (5 bases). Trimming shortened V by 5 bases and J by 4 bases, and 14 bases separated the two germline ends. Germline V lookup: CDR1 SGHVS, CDR2 FQNEAQ. The CDR3 is 15 amino acids.

This clone was counted once. This chain's CDR3 is CAWSVSLYEQYF. CDR3 in DNA: TGTGCCTGGAGTGTAAGTTTGTACGAGCAGTACTTC. The chain uses TRBV30 and TRBJ2-7; D call uncertain. CDR1 GTSNPN and CDR2 SVGIG come from the germline V gene (reference sequence). There are 12 residues in the CDR3. Trimming shortened V by 0 bases and J by 4 bases, and 7 bases separated the two germline ends.

V gene TRBV27 combines with J gene TRBJ2-3, with TRBD2 matching 10 bases. J was trimmed by 8 bases and V by 5 bases; bases with no gene match: 10. From germline, CDR1 is MNHEY and CDR2 SMNVEV (reference sequence). The CDR3 has 15 residues. CDR3 sequence: CASSNTGLASGTQYF. The CDR3 nucleotides are TGTGCCAGCAGTAATACGGGACTAGCGAGTGGTACGCAGTATTTT.

The chain joins TRBV19 to TRBJ1-2; 8 bases match TRBD1. The trim removed 7 bases at V and 4 bases at J, leaving 11 bases unmatched. Germline CDR1 LNHDA, CDR2 SQIVND (reference sequence). There are 15 residues in the CDR3. The CDR3, as DNA: TGTGCCAGTACCCTTCCAGGGACAGGCCTCTATGGCTACACCTTC. Its protein is CASTLPGTGLYGYTF.

This chain connects TRBV9 to TRBJ1-3; D is unresolved. The CDR3 contains 13 residues. Germline V gives CDR1 SGDLS, CDR2 YYNGEE. V shed 4 bases and J shed 6 bases, with 11 bases lying between them. The DNA for the CDR3 is TGTGCCAGCAGCTCAGGCGATGTAAACACCATATATTTT. Protein: CASSSGDVNTIYF.

The J gene is TRBJ1-3, the V gene TRBV11-1, with D uncertain. This CDR3 comprises 12 residues. Trimming took off 7 bases at V and 7 bases at J, with 11 bases between the two ends. From germline, CDR1 is SGHAT and CDR2 FQDESV (reference sequence). CDR3 sequence: CASKKESNTIYF. In DNA form, the CDR3 reads TGTGCCAGCAAAAAGGAAAGCAACACCATATATTTT. Filled out from reference TRBV11-1 and TRBJ1-3, the complete variable domain reads EAEVAQSPRYKITEKSQAVAFWCDPISGHATLYWYRQILGQGPELLVQFQDESVVDDSQLPKDRFSAERLKGVDSTLKIQPAELGDSAMYLCASKKESNTIYFGEGSWLTVV.

This chain connects TRBV5-1 to TRBJ1-2, with a possible D match to TRBD1 (6 bases). This CDR3 region has 14 residues. V lost 4 bases to trimming and J lost 1 base, with 11 bases between them. The germline CDR1 and CDR2 sequences are SGHRS and YFSETQ. The CDR3 protein is CASSPDSFNYGYTF. As DNA, the CDR3 is TGCGCCAGCAGCCCGGACAGCTTTAACTATGGCTACACCTTC.

The chain combines TRBV30 with TRBJ2-7, with 7 positions matching TRBD1. Unmatched junction bases numbered 11, after V lost 2 bases and J lost 7 bases. This CDR3 is built from 14 residues. Germline-derived CDR1 and CDR2 are GTSNPN and SVGIG (reference sequence). The DNA of the CDR3 is TGTGCCTGGAGTTGGGACAGCCGCGCCCGGGAGCAGTACTTC. It yields the protein CAWSWDSRAREQYF.

V and J are TRBV7-9 and TRBJ2-1; 12 nucleotides agree with TRBD2. Germline trimming cut 10 bases from V and 9 bases from J; bases unmatched to any gene: 7. Germline-derived CDR1 and CDR2 are SEHNR and FQNEAQ (reference sequence). The CDR3 runs to 13 residues. CDR3 protein: CAIPLAGGFEQFF. In DNA, the CDR3 is TGTGCCATACCACTAGCGGGGGGATTTGAGCAGTTCTTC.

V usage is TRBV2 and J usage is TRBJ2-5; 8 positions agree with TRBD1. Per germline, CDR1 SNHLY and CDR2 FYNNEI. The CDR3 consists of 19 residues. The V and J ends lost 6 bases and 5 bases, in that order; junction bases with no gene match: 23. The CDR3 loop reads CASSTDRGPLYEVWETQYF. The CDR3 nucleotides are TGTGCCAGCAGCACCGACAGGGGACCCTTGTATGAAGTATGGGAGACCCAGTACTTC.

CDR3 residues: CATKTGGDYQPQHF. The CDR3 DNA reads as TGTGCCACTAAGACAGGGGGCGACTATCAGCCCCAGCATTTT. The chain links TRBV6-1 to TRBJ1-5, with 10 positions matching TRBD1. J was trimmed by 5 bases and V by 10 bases; bases with no gene match: 8. From germline, CDR1 is MNHNS and CDR2 SASEGT. CDR3 size: 14 residues.

The chain combines TRBV28 with TRBJ2-7, with D possibly being TRBD1 (5 bases). The CDR3 loop spans 15 amino acids. The germline gives CDR1 MDHEN, CDR2 SYDVKM. Deletions cut 3 bases from V and 6 bases from J, with 18 bases between. In nucleotides, the CDR3 is TGTGCCAGCAGTTTTAACAGTCTAGGGGTCGGCGAGCAGTACTTC. Encoded protein: CASSFNSLGVGEQYF.

J is TRBJ1-1 and V is TRBV9; no clear D gene. Trimming took 4 bases from V and 5 from J, leaving 9 bases between them. CDR1 SGDLS and CDR2 YYNGEE come from the germline V gene. The CDR3 extends over 12 amino acids. The CDR3 region has the DNA TGTGCCAGCAGCCCTAGCGGTACTGAAGCTTTCTTT. As protein: CASSPSGTEAFF.

V is TRBV5-6 and J is TRBJ2-1; 9 bases line up with TRBD2. Germline V gene sequence: CDR1 SGHDT, CDR2 YYEEEE. The CDR3 totals 14 residues. Trimming cost V 2 bases and J 7 bases; bases outside gene matches: 4. In DNA form, the CDR3 reads TGTGCCAGCAGCTTCGGGCTAGCGGGGAATGAGCAGTTCTTC. Its protein product is CASSFGLAGNEQFF.

The rearrangement joins TRBV9 to TRBJ1-5; tentative D call: TRBD1 (6 bases). Germline V gene data show CDR1 as SGDLS and CDR2 as YYNGEE. With 0 bases removed from V and 4 bases from J, the gap between germline ends came to 11 bases. This CDR3 is 15 amino acids long. The CDR3 DNA follows: TGTGCCAGCAGCGTAGAGGACAGCCTAAATCAGCCCCAGCATTTT. It codes for CASSVEDSLNQPQHF.

The chain has TRBV4-1 and TRBJ2-1, with D perhaps TRBD1 (6 bases). This CDR3 comprises 13 residues. Germline V gene lookup returns CDR1 MGHRA and CDR2 YSYEKL. Trimming shortened V by 6 bases and J by 10 bases, and 16 bases separated the two germline ends. The CDR3 here is CASRLPDSREQFF. In DNA, the CDR3 is TGCGCCAGCAGACTTCCGGACAGCCGGGAGCAGTTCTTC.

A word on this clone: Other DNA sequences in the sample encode the same CDR3. V usage is TRBV4-1 and J usage is TRBJ1-1; 8 nucleotides align to TRBD1. The CDR3 is 17 amino acids. J was trimmed by 3 bases and V by 5 bases; bases with no gene match: 14. Germline CDR1 MGHRA, CDR2 YSYEKL. The CDR3 spells CASSFDRGNELHTEAFF. The DNA for the CDR3 is TGCGCCAGCAGCTTTGACAGGGGCAATGAACTACACACTGAAGCTTTCTTT.

This clone was seen just once. V usage is TRBV13 and J usage is TRBJ1-5; no firm D call. The CDR3 extends over 13 amino acids. Germline lookup yields CDR1 PRHDT and CDR2 FYEKMQ (reference sequence). The ends were cut back, 0 bases at V and 6 bases at J, with 6 bases in the middle. The CDR3 nucleotides read TGTGCCAGCAGCTTAGGCGGAGTTCAGCCCCAGCATTTT. The encoded protein is CASSLGGVQPQHF.

The V gene is TRBV7-9, the J gene TRBJ2-3; 8 bases fit TRBD2. This CDR3 is 15 amino acids long. The germline V gene has CDR1 SEHNR and CDR2 FQNEAQ (reference sequence). After removal of 2 bases from V and 0 bases from J, the junction contained 1 base not matched to a gene. Here the CDR3 reads CASSLSGGSTDTQYF. The CDR3 nucleotides are TGTGCCAGCAGCTTAAGCGGGGGCAGCACAGATACGCAGTATTTT.

This chain links TRBV4-1 with TRBJ2-7; tentatively, D is TRBD2 (7 bases). CDR3 length equals 15 residues. CDR1 is MGHRA, CDR2 YSYEKL, per germline. Trimming left V 2 bases short and J 7 bases short, with 18 bases between. CDR3 bases: TGCGCCAGCAGCCAATCACGGGGGGCTCCCTCAGAGCAGTACTTC. This sequence encodes CASSQSRGAPSEQYF.